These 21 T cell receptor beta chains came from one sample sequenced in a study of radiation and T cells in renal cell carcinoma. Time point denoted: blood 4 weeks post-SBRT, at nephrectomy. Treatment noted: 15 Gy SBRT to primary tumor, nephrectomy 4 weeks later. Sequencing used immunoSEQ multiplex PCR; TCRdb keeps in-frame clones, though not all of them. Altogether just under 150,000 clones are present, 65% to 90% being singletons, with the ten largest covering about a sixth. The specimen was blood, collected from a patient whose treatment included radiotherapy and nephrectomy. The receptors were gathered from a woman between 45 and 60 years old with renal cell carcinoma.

CDR3 sequence reads: CASSELRGAEAFF. The CDR3 DNA follows: TGCGCCAGCAGTGAGCTCAGGGGGGCTGAAGCTTTCTTT. The chain has TRBV10-1 and TRBJ1-1; 7 nucleotides line up with TRBD1. Germline assignment: CDR1 WNHNN and CDR2 SYGVQD (reference sequence). The junction had 3 bases not matched to a gene; V was cut back by 2 bases and J by 6 bases. The CDR3 is 13 amino acids.

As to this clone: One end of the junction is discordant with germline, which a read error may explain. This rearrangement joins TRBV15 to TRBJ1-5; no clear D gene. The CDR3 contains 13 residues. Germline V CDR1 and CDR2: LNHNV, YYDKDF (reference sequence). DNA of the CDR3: TGTGCCACCAGCACCAATAGCAATCGGCCCCAGCATTTT. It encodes CATSTNSNRPQHF.

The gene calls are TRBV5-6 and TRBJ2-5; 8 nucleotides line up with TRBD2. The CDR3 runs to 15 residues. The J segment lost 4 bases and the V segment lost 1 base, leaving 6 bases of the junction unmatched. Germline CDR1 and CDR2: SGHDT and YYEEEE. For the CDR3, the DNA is TGTGCCAGCAGCTTGAAAGGGACTAGGGGAGAGACCCAGTACTTC. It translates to CASSLKGTRGETQYF.

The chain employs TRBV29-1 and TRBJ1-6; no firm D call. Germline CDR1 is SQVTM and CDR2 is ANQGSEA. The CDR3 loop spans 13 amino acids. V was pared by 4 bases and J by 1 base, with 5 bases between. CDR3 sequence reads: CSVGGSYNSPLHF. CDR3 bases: TGCAGCGTTGGAGGTTCCTATAATTCACCCCTCCACTTT.

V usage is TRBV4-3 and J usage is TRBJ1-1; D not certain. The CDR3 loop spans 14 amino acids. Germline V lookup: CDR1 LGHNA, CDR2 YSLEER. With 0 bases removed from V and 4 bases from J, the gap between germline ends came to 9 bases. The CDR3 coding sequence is TGCGCCAGCAGCCAAGATTTGGTTACCACTGAAGCTTTCTTT. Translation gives CASSQDLVTTEAFF.

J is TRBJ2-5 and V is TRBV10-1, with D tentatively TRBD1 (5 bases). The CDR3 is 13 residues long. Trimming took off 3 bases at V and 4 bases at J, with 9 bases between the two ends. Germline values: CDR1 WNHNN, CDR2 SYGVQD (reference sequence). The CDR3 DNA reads TGCGCCAGCAGTGATCAGGGCGTAGAGACCCAGTACTTC. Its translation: CASSDQGVETQYF.

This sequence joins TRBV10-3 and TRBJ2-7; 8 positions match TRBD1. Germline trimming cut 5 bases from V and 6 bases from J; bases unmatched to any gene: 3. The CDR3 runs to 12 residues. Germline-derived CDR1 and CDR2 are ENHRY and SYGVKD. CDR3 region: CAISTDRGEQYF. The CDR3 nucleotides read TGTGCCATCAGTACCGACAGGGGCGAGCAGTACTTC.

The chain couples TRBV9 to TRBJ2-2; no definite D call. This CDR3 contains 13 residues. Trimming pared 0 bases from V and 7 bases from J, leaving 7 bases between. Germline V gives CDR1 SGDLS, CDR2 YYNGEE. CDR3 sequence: CASSVALGGELFF. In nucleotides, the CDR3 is TGTGCCAGCAGCGTAGCTTTGGGCGGGGAGCTGTTTTTT.

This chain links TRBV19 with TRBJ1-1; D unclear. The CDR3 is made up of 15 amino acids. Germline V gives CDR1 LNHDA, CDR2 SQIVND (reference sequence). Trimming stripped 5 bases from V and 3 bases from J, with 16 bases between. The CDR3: CASSFGSRWDTEAFF. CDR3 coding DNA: TGTGCCAGTAGTTTCGGCTCGCGCTGGGACACTGAAGCTTTCTTT.

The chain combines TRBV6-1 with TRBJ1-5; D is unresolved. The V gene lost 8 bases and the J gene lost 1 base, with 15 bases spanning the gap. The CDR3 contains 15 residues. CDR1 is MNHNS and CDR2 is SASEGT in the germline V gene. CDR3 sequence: CASCKKLASNQPQHF. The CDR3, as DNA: TGTGCCAGCTGCAAGAAGCTAGCGAGCAATCAGCCCCAGCATTTT.

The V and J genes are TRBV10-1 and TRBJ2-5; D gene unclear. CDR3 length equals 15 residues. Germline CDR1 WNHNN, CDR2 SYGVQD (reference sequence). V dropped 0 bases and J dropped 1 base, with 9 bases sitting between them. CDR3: CASSESLGIQETQYF. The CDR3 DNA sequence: TGCGCCAGCAGTGAGTCGCTAGGAATCCAAGAGACCCAGTACTTC.

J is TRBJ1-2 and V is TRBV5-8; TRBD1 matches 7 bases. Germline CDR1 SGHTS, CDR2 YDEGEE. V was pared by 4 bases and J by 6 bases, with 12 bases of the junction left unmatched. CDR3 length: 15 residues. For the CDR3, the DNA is TGTGCCAGCAGCGTTGACCTACAGGGGTTCAATGGCTACACCTTC. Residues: CASSVDLQGFNGYTF.

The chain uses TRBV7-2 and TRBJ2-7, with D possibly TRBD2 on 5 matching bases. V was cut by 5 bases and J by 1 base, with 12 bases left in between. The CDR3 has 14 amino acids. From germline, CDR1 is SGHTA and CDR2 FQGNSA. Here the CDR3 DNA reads TGTGCCAGCAGCCCCGGGGTAGTATCCTACGAGCAGTACTTC. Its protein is CASSPGVVSYEQYF.

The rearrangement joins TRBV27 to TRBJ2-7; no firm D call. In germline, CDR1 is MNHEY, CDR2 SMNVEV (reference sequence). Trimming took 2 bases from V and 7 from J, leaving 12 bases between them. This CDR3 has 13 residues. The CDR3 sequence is CASSLPGPGEQYF. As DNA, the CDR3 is TGTGCCAGCAGTTTACCGGGTCCCGGGGAGCAGTACTTC.

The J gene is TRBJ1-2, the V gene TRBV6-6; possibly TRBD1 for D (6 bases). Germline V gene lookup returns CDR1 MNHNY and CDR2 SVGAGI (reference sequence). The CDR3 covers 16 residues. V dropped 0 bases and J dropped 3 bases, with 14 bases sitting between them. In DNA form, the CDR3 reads TGTGCCAGCAGTTACTCGTCGAAGGGGGATTACTATGGCTACACCTTC. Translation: CASSYSSKGDYYGYTF.

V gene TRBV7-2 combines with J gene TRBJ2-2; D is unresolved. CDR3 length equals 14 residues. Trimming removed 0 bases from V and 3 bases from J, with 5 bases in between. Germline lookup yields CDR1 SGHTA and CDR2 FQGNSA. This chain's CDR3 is CASSLASDTGELFF. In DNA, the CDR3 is TGTGCCAGCAGCTTAGCTTCAGACACCGGGGAGCTGTTTTTT.

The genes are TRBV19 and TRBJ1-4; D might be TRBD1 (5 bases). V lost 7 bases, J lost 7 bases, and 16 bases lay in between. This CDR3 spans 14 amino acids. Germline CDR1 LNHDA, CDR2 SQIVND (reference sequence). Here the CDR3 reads CASTNRTLAEKLFF. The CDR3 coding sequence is TGTGCCAGTACAAACAGGACGTTAGCTGAAAAACTGTTTTTT.

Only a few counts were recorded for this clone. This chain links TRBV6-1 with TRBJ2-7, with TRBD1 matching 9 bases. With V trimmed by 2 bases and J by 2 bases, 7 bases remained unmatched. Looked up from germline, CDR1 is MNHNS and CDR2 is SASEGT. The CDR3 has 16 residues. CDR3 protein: CASSEFSTGGPYEQYF. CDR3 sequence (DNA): TGTGCCAGCAGTGAATTTAGTACAGGGGGCCCCTACGAGCAGTACTTC.

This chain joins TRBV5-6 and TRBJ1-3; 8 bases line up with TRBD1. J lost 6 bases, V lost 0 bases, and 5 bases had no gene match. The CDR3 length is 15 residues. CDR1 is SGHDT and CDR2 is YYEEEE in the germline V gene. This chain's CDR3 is CASSLGDRSLNTIYF. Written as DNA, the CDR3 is TGTGCCAGCAGCTTGGGGGACAGGAGCTTAAACACCATATATTTT.

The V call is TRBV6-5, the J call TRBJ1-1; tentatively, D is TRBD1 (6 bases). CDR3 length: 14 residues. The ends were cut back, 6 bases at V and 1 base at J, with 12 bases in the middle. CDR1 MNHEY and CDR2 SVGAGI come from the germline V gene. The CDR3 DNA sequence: TGTGCCAGCAGGCACCCGGACAGGAACACTGAAGCTTTCTTT. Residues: CASRHPDRNTEAFF.

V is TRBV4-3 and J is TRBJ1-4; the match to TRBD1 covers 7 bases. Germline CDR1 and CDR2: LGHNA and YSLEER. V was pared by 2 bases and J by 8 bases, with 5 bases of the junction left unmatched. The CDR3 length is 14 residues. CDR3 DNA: TGCGCCAGCAGCCAAAACAGGGGTGACGAAAAACTGTTTTTT. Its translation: CASSQNRGDEKLFF.